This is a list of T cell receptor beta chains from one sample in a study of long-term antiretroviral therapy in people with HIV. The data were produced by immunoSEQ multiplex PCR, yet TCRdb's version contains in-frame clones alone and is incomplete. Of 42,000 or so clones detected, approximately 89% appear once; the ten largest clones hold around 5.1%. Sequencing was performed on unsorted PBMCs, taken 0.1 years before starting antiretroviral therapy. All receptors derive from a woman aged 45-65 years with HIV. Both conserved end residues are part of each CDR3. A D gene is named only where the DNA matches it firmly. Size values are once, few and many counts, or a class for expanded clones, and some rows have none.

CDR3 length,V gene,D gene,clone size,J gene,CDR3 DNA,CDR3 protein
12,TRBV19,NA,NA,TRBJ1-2,TGTGCCACCCGGACAGTAAACTATGGCTACACCTTC,CATRTVNYGYTF
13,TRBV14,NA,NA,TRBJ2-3,TGTGCCAGCAGCGATAGGGTGACAGATACGCAGTATTTT,CASSDRVTDTQYF
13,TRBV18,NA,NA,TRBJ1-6,TGTGCCAGCTCACCAACAGAACCTCCACCCCTCCACTTT,CASSPTEPPPLHF
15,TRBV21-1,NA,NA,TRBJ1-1,TGTGCCAGCCCCGACGGGTGCAACATGAACACTGAAGCTTTCTTT,CASPDGCNMNTEAFF
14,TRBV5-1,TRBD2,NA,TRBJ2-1,TGCGCCAGCAGCTTGGGAACTAGCGGGGGTGAGCAGTTCTTC,CASSLGTSGGEQFF
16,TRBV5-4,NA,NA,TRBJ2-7,TGTGCCAGCAGCTCCCCCGACACGCTGCCCTCCTACGAGCAGTACTTC,CASSSPDTLPSYEQYF
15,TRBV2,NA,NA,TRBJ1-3,TGTGCCAGCAGTGAGGTCAGGGACCTCGGAAACACCATATATTTT,CASSEVRDLGNTIYF
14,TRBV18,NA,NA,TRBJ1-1,TGTGCCAGCTCCCGCCAGGGGACGGACACTGAAGCTTTCTTT,CASSRQGTDTEAFF
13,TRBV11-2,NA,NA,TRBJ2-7,TGTGCCAGCAGCTTCCAGGGGTGGTACGAGCAGTACTTC,CASSFQGWYEQYF
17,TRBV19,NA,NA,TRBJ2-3,TGTGCCAGTAGTATCCTTTATCGATCCGAAGGCACAGATACGCAGTATTTT,CASSILYRSEGTDTQYF
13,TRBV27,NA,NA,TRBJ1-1,TGTGCCAGCATGAGACAGAAGAACACTGAAGCTTTCTTT,CASMRQKNTEAFF
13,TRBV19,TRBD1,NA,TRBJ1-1,TGTGCCACCGGACAGGGAAGGAACACTGAAGCTTTCTTT,CATGQGRNTEAFF
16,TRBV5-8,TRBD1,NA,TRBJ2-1,TGTGCCAGCAGCGTAACCGGGACAGGGGGCTTTAATGAGCAGTTCTTC,CASSVTGTGGFNEQFF
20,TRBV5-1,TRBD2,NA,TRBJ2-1,TGCGCCAGCAGCTTGGAGAGCGGGACTAGCGGGGTGCGTTCCTACAATGAGCAGTTCTTC,CASSLESGTSGVRSYNEQFF
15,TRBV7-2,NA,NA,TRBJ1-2,TGTGCCAGCAGCTTAGTAGTGCAGGGTGACTATGGCTACACCTTC,CASSLVVQGDYGYTF
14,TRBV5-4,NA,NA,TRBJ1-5,TGTGCCAGCAGCTTGGAGGGGGTGACTCAGCCCCAGCATTTT,CASSLEGVTQPQHF
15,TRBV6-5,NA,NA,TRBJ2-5,TGTGCCAGCAGTTACGTTTACCCAGGGGAAGAGACCCAGTACTTC,CASSYVYPGEETQYF
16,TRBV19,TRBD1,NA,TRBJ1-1,TGTGCCAGTAGCCTTGGGACAGGGGGCCTAAACACTGAAGCTTTCTTT,CASSLGTGGLNTEAFF
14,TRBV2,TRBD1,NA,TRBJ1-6,TGTGCCAGCAATACACAGGGGGCTGTGTCACCCCTCCACTTT,CASNTQGAVSPLHF
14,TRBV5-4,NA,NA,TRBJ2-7,TGTGCCAGCAGCCCGTTCGGGGGTAATATCGAGCAGTACTTC,CASSPFGGNIEQYF
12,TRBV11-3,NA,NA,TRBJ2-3,TGTGCCAGCAGCCTCACCACAGATACGCAGTATTTT,CASSLTTDTQYF
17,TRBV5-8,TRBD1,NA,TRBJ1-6,TGTGCCAGCAGATTCCCGGGACAGGGGAACTATAATTCACCCCTCCACTTT,CASRFPGQGNYNSPLHF
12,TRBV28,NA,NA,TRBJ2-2,TGTGCCAGCAGTTTGTCGTGGGGGGAGCTGTTTTTT,CASSLSWGELFF
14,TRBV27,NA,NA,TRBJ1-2,TGTGCCAGCACCTCCTCCCCCCTTAACTATGGCTACACCTTC,CASTSSPLNYGYTF
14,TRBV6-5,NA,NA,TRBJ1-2,TGTGCCAGCAGTTCCGTCCGTCAGGATCCTGGCTACACCTTC,CASSSVRQDPGYTF
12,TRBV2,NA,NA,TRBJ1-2,TGTGCCAGCAGCCCGGCCCGCTATGGCTACACCTTC,CASSPARYGYTF
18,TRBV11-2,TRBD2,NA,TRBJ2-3,TGTGCCAGCAGCTTAGATCGTTCTAGCGGGGGTACTGTGGATACGCAGTATTTT,CASSLDRSSGGTVDTQYF
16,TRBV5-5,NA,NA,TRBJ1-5,TGTGCCAGCAGCTTGGAGGGGATGGTTAGCAATCAGCCCCAGCATTTT,CASSLEGMVSNQPQHF
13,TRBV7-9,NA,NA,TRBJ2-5,TGTGCCAGCAGCTTAGTGGGTGTAGAGACCCAGTACTTC,CASSLVGVETQYF
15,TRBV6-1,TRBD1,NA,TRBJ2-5,TGTGCCAGCAGTGACTACAGGGGGCTAGGAGAGACCCAGTACTTC,CASSDYRGLGETQYF
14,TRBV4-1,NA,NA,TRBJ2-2,TGCGCCAGCAGCCAAGTAATAGGGACCGGGGAGCTGTTTTTT,CASSQVIGTGELFF
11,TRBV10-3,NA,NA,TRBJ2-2,TGTGCCACCTCGAACACCGGGGAGCTGTTTTTT,CATSNTGELFF
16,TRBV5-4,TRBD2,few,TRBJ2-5,TGTGCCAGCAGCTCCGGACTAGCGGCGTACCAAGAGACCCAGTACTTC,CASSSGLAAYQETQYF
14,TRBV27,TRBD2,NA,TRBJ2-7,TGTGCCAGCAGTTCAGCGGGGGGGTACTACGAGCAGTACTTC,CASSSAGGYYEQYF
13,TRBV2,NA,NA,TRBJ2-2,TGTGCCAGCACAGCTCAACTAACCGGGGAGCTGTTTTTT,CASTAQLTGELFF
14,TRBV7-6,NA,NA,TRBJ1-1,TGTGCCAGCAGCCAGACAGGCCTGAACACTGAAGCTTTCTTT,CASSQTGLNTEAFF
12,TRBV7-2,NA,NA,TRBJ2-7,TGTGCCAGCAGCGTCGGGATTACCGAGCAGTACTTC,CASSVGITEQYF
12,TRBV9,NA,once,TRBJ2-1,TGTGCCAGCAGCGTGGGGACATATGAGCAGTTCTTC,CASSVGTYEQFF
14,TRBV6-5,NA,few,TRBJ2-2,TGTGCCAGCAGTTCAGCAATATACACCGGGGAGCTGTTTTTT,CASSSAIYTGELFF
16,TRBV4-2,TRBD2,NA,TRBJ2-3,TGTGCCAGCAGCCAGCTACTAGCGGGGGGAGTAAATACGCAGTATTTT,CASSQLLAGGVNTQYF
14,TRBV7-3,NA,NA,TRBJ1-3,TGTGCCAGCAGCTTATCAGGGATTGGAAACACCATATATTTT,CASSLSGIGNTIYF
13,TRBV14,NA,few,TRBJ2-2,TGTGCCAGCAGCCAAGAATACACCGGGGAGCTGTTTTTT,CASSQEYTGELFF
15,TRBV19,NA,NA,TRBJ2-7,TGTGCCAGTAGTATAGATCTTGGGGGAGCCTACGAGCAGTACTTC,CASSIDLGGAYEQYF
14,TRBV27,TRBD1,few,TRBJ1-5,TGTGCCAGCAGCACAGGGGCCCCTAATCAGCCCCAGCATTTT,CASSTGAPNQPQHF
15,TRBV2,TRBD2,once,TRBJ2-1,TGTGCCAGCAGTGATGGGCTAGCGGGGGGTTTTGAGCAGTTCTTC,CASSDGLAGGFEQFF
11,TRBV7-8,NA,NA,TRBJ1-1,TGTGCCAGCAGCGCACAGCTTGAAGCTTTCTTT,CASSAQLEAFF
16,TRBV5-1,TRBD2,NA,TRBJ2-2,TGCGCCAGCAGCTTGCTAGCGGGGGCCCTCGCCGGGGAGCTGTTTTTT,CASSLLAGALAGELFF
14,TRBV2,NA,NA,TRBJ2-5,TGTGCCAGCAGTGCCCTAGCCCTAGGGGAGACCCAGTACTTC,CASSALALGETQYF
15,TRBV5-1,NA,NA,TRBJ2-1,TGCGCCAGCAGCTTAGAAGGTGGGACTTACAATGAGCAGTTCTTC,CASSLEGGTYNEQFF
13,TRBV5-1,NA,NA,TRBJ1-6,TGCGCCACTCGCGACCGAAATAATTCACCCCTCCACTTT,CATRDRNNSPLHF
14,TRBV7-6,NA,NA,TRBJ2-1,TGTGCCAGCAGCTCCGAAGATCAGTACAATGAGCAGTTCTTC,CASSSEDQYNEQFF
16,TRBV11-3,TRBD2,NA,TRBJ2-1,TGTGCCAGCAGCCCCAGACGCGGGACTAGCAACGATGAGCAGTTCTTC,CASSPRRGTSNDEQFF